This T cell receptor beta chain was documented in a study of CD8+ T cells in alopecia areata. This CDR3 has 13 amino acids. The germline V gene encodes CDR1 NSQYPW and CDR2 LRSPGD (reference sequence). Sequencing used cDNA as its template, made by extracting RNA and reverse transcribing it. The repertoire was sequenced with immunoSEQ multiplex PCR; TCRdb's copy has only in-frame clones and lacks some. The record shows 290,000 or so clones for this sample, with no singletons present. On this clone itself: Gene names are the mouse ones. The read falls 4 residues short of the CDR3 end, and the missing part is taken from the germline J gene.

CD4, CD8alpha, NKG2D, NKG2ACE and other markers guided sorting of pooled cutaneous lymph node cells. This clonotype originated in a C3H/HeJ mouse with alopecia areata. This line is of MHC haplotype H2-k. Sequenced input: CD4+ T cells sorted from a lymph node. This rearrangement joins TRBV1 to TRBJ2-2; 7 bases fit TRBD1. The DNA read from the CDR3 is TGCACCTGCAGTGGACAGGGCGACGGG. Translating gives CTCSGQGDG. The whole CDR3 sequence is CTCSGQGDGQLYF.